Listed below are T cell receptor beta chains from one sample, sequenced in a study of T-cell memory formation after mild COVID-19. TCRdb itself ran the 5' RACE reads through MiXCR, one entry per CDR3 protein. The sample has hundreds of thousands of distinct CDR3 sequences; 25% to 30% are singletons. Sequencing was carried out using PBMCs or a T cell subset sorted from them (not recorded which). Receptors originate from an adult woman who had mild COVID-19 (a few samples of this study predate the infection). Cell type and time point are not known. The CDR3 runs from the conserved cysteine through the conserved F or W. D genes are given only for firm matches. The size of a clone is reported for some rows only, either as once, few or many, or as a class for expanded clones.

clone_size	j_call	v_call	d_call	cdr3_nt	cdr3_aa
.	TRBJ2-3	TRBV9	TRBD2	TGTGCCAGCAGCATGCGACTAGCGGGGGAAAATACGCAGTATTTT	CASSMRLAGENTQYF
few	TRBJ2-7	TRBV4-3	.	TGCGCCAGCAGCCAAGCCCGGAGTAGCTACTACGAGCAGTACTTC	CASSQARSSYYEQYF
.	TRBJ1-5	TRBV4-2	.	TGTGCCAGCAGCCGTGAAAGAAATAGCAATCAGCCCCAGCATTTT	CASSRERNSNQPQHF
.	TRBJ2-7	TRBV27	.	TGTGCCAGCAGTTTTGGGTTCTTTGGGGGGTACTACGAGCAGTACTTC	CASSFGFFGGYYEQYF
.	TRBJ2-5	TRBV6-5	TRBD1	TGTGCCAGCAGCCCTACCCTTTGGACAGGGGGTGGCCCCCAAGAGACCCAGTACTTC	CASSPTLWTGGGPQETQYF
few	TRBJ1-5	TRBV5-5	TRBD1	TGTGCCAGCAGCTTGGGACAGGGGTATGGTCAGCCCCAGCATTTT	CASSLGQGYGQPQHF
few	TRBJ2-3	TRBV5-1	TRBD1	TGCGCCAGCAAGAGGGGGCCCAGCACAGATACGCAGTATTTT	CASKRGPSTDTQYF
few	TRBJ2-5	TRBV12-3/TRBV12-4	.	TGTGCCAGCAGTTTTGGCAACCAAGAGACCCAGTACTTC	CASSFGNQETQYF
.	TRBJ1-1	TRBV6-1	.	TGTGCCAGCAATGTAGGGGGGAACACTGAAGCTTTCTTT	CASNVGGNTEAFF
.	TRBJ2-2	TRBV4-1	.	TGCGCCAGCAGCCAAAGGGGGAAGGGGAACACCGGGGAGCTGTTTTTT	CASSQRGKGNTGELFF
.	TRBJ2-4	TRBV7-2	TRBD2	TGTGCCAGCAGCCCCGGGCGGGCGGGAGGAAACATTCAGTACTTC	CASSPGRAGGNIQYF
few	TRBJ2-1	TRBV12-5	.	TGTGCTAGTGGTTCGAACTCGGAAGGAGGGGGTCTCGGGGCTGAGCAGTTCTTC	CASGSNSEGGGLGAEQFF
.	TRBJ1-1	TRBV19	TRBD1	TGTGCCAGTAGTTATTACAGGGGGTACGGCACTGAAGCTTTCTTT	CASSYYRGYGTEAFF
.	TRBJ2-3	TRBV20-1	.	TGCAGTGCTAGATCTAGCGGCACAGATACGCAGTATTTT	CSARSSGTDTQYF
.	TRBJ2-7	TRBV6-5	TRBD1	TGTGCCACGCGGACAGGGCTCTACGAGCAGTACTTC	CATRTGLYEQYF
many	TRBJ2-7	TRBV3-1	TRBD1	TGTGCCAGCAGCCAAGAGTCTCGGACAGGGCACTACGAGCAGTACTTC	CASSQESRTGHYEQYF
.	TRBJ1-1	TRBV5-1	TRBD1	TGCGCCAGCAGCTTCCAGGGGGGGAACACTGAAGCTTTCTTT	CASSFQGGNTEAFF
once	TRBJ2-1	TRBV30	.	TGTGCCTGGAGTCGGGGGAGTACGAATGAGCAGTTCTTC	CAWSRGSTNEQFF
.	TRBJ2-7	TRBV27	.	TGTGCCAGCAGTTACGGCACAAACTACGAGCAGTACTTC	CASSYGTNYEQYF
few	TRBJ1-1	TRBV5-1	.	TGCGCCAGCAGCTTTCAGTCCGGTTTGAACACTGAAGCTTTCTTT	CASSFQSGLNTEAFF
few	TRBJ2-7	TRBV6-5	TRBD1	TGTGCCAGCATCTCTTCCCCCGGACAGGGGGCCACCTACGAGCAGTACTTC	CASISSPGQGATYEQYF
.	TRBJ2-5	TRBV6-5	TRBD2	TGTGCCAGCAGTTACCTAGCGGGAGAGACCCAGTACTTC	CASSYLAGETQYF
.	TRBJ2-3	TRBV20-1	TRBD1	TGCAGTGCTAGTTCGAACAGGGGGCCCACAGATACGCAGTATTTT	CSASSNRGPTDTQYF
few	TRBJ2-1	TRBV4-1	TRBD1	TGCGCCAGCAGCCAAGATCCGGGACAGGGGGCAAATGAGCAGTTCTTC	CASSQDPGQGANEQFF
.	TRBJ2-7	TRBV6-1	.	TGTGCCAGCAGGCCGGGACATGCCTACGAGCAGTACTTC	CASRPGHAYEQYF
few	TRBJ2-7	TRBV29-1	TRBD1	TGCAGCGTTGTTGGGACAGGGGGACCCGACTCCTACGAGCAGTACTTC	CSVVGTGGPDSYEQYF
.	TRBJ2-7	TRBV11-3	TRBD2	TGTGCCAGCAGTAACGGACTAGCGGGAGACGAGCAGTACTTC	CASSNGLAGDEQYF
few	TRBJ2-7	TRBV3-1	.	TGTGCCAGCAGCCAATCCAGAGACGTCTACGAGCAGTACTTC	CASSQSRDVYEQYF
few	TRBJ2-1	TRBV10-3	.	TGTGCCATCAGTGAAGCGGCTAGATTAGAGAATGAGCAGTTCTTC	CAISEAARLENEQFF
once	TRBJ1-6	TRBV2	TRBD1	TGTGCCGGAGGCGGACAGGGGGCGACTTCACCCCTCCACTTT	CAGGGQGATSPLHF
.	TRBJ2-5	TRBV20-1	TRBD1	TGCAGTGCTAGAGGGGGAGGACAGGGACAAGAGACCCAGTACTTC	CSARGGGQGQETQYF
few	TRBJ1-6	TRBV7-8	.	TGTGCCAGCAGCCCCAGGGGTGGGGATTCACCCCTCCACTTT	CASSPRGGDSPLHF
few	TRBJ2-3	TRBV7-6	.	TGTGCCAGCAGCCCCGGCCTAGGGGATACGCAGTATTTT	CASSPGLGDTQYF